This T cell receptor beta chain was profiled in a study of Graves' ophthalmopathy and Graves' hyperthyroidism. Study background: By definition, stable hyperthyroidism involved no ophthalmopathy within 18 months of follow-up.

V shed 3 bases, J shed 1 base, and the junction held 4 bases outside the gene matches. The length of the CDR3 is 15 residues. Germline CDR1 SGHTS, CDR2 YDEGEE. This clonotype has at least ten counts. The antigen remains undetermined. The sequenced template was RNA, covering the TCR beta CDR3 region. The first round was an RT-PCR with HTBI primers, and the second round was a multiplex PCR. TCRdb reprocessed the multiplex PCR reads via MiXCR and lists one record per CDR3 protein. This table has about 590,000 distinct CDR3 sequences, approximately 37% appearing once. Regarding the study as a whole: Ophthalmopathy versus stable hyperthyroidism: 13-signature model gave 87.88% sensitivity, 75% to 83% specificity.

Patients newly diagnosed with hyperthyroidism, under 2 months' duration, were aged 18 to 65, the study reports. The sequence was collected from an adult man with Graves' hyperthyroidism. The J gene is TRBJ1-5, the V gene TRBV5-8, with 7 positions matching TRBD1. Sequencing was performed on peripheral blood or thyroid tissue (not recorded which). The CDR3 is CASSSTGQSNQPQHF. The DNA of the CDR3 is TGTGCCAGCAGCTCGACGGGACAGAGCAATCAGCCCCAGCATTTT. Full variable domain (rest looked up from reference TRBV5-8 and TRBJ1-5): EAGVTQSPTHLIKTRGQQATLRCSPISGHTSVYWYQQALGLGLQFLLWYDEGEERNRGNFPPRFSGRQFPNYSSELNVNALELEDSALYLCASSSTGQSNQPQHFGDGTRLSIL.